The entry that follows covers one T cell receptor beta chain sequence. This specimen comes from a study of blood T cell repertoires in COVID-19. Measured with immunoSEQ multiplex PCR; TCRdb has only the in-frame clones, and not every one. The sample holds about 300,000 clones, over 85% seen once. This receptor was taken from a young woman with COVID-19, enrolled during active disease. The sequenced sample was peripheral blood.

This CDR3 reads CASSRDRADFGGQETQYF. In DNA, the CDR3 is TGTGCCAGCAGCCGGGACAGGGCTGACTTCGGGGGCCAAGAGACCCAGTACTTC. The rearrangement links TRBV7-9 to TRBJ2-5; 9 nucleotides align to TRBD1. Germline V gene sequence: CDR1 SEHNR, CDR2 FQNEAQ (reference sequence). V lost 5 bases to trimming and J lost 1 base; unmatched junction nucleotides: 14. The CDR3 is made up of 18 amino acids.